This passage covers 14 T cell receptor beta chains from one sample sequenced in a study of cytotoxic CD8 clonotypes in ibrutinib-treated CLL (dated by TCRdb to the early 2020s). The protocol used for the library was the immunoSEQ multiplex PCR assay. As stored in TCRdb, this immuneACCESS dataset retains in-frame rearrangements with V and J assigned. A fraction of the clones does not appear; measured against another copy, unresolved V genes explain less than half of the discrepancy, and the remainder lacks a known reason. Within this sample are around 310,000 clones, with 70% to 80% of them counted one time only. 5% to 7% of the sample belongs to the ten largest clones. The source was PBMCs, collected before ibrutinib treatment. The receptors shown here come from a human donor with chronic lymphocytic leukemia.

The CDR3 coding sequence is TGTGCCAGCAGGGGACAGGGAGGAACCGGGGAGCTGTTTTTT. This encodes CASRGQGGTGELFF. The rearrangement joins TRBV11-3 to TRBJ2-2; 9 bases line up with TRBD1. Germline CDR1 SGHNT, CDR2 YENEEA. V gave up 6 bases and J gave up 5 bases; unmatched junction bases: 4. CDR3 length: 14 amino acids.

The V call is TRBV28, the J call TRBJ1-1; D gene unclear. V lost 6 bases and J 3 bases, leaving 2 bases between the germline ends. CDR3 length: 10 amino acids. Germline V gives CDR1 MDHEN, CDR2 SYDVKM. CDR3 sequence: CASRDTEAFF. The DNA for the CDR3 is TGTGCCAGCAGGGACACTGAAGCTTTCTTT.

The chain links TRBV27 to TRBJ1-1; possible D gene TRBD1, 6 bases. Between the trimmed V and J ends, which lost 5 bases and 0 bases, there was a span of 19 bases. CDR3 length: 17 residues. CDR1 MNHEY and CDR2 SMNVEV come from the germline V gene (reference sequence). CDR3 DNA sequence: TGTGCCAGCAGTAAGTCAGGTCAGGGGTTAATGAACACTGAAGCTTTCTTT. It yields the protein CASSKSGQGLMNTEAFF.

The CDR3 coding sequence is TGTGCCAGTAGCATCTCTGGGGCCTCGGGGTACGAGCAGTACTTC. This sequence encodes CASSISGASGYEQYF. The V gene is TRBV19, the J gene TRBJ2-7; D possibly matches TRBD1 or TRBD2 (5 bases each). CDR3 length equals 15 residues. The ends were cut back, 6 bases at V and 4 bases at J, with 19 bases in the middle. Per the germline V gene, CDR1 is LNHDA and CDR2 is SQIVND (reference sequence).

This CDR3 reads CASSPRDRACTDTQYF. The DNA for the CDR3 is TGTGCCAGCAGCCCCCGGGACAGGGCCTGCACAGATACGCAGTATTTT. The chain has TRBV21-1 and TRBJ2-3; the table gives TRBD1 as D, unverified against the DNA. TRBV21-1 is a recognized pseudogene. The CDR3 extends over 16 amino acids.

V gene TRBV5-8 combines with J gene TRBJ1-2; D is ambiguous. This CDR3 has 14 residues. Trimming removed 5 bases at V and 4 bases at J, with 15 bases between. Germline CDR1 and CDR2: SGHTS and YDEGEE. CDR3 sequence (DNA): TGTGCCAGCAGAGTGAGGACGGGTTTCTATGGCTACACCTTC. Encoded protein: CASRVRTGFYGYTF.

CDR3 loop: CASSPLTPGMNTEAFF. In DNA, the CDR3 is TGCGCCAGCAGCCCCCTGACCCCAGGAATGAACACTGAAGCTTTCTTT. The chain is built from TRBV5-1 and TRBJ1-1; D not resolved. The germline V gene has CDR1 SGHRS and CDR2 YFSETQ. The CDR3 extends over 16 amino acids. V lost 4 bases and J 0 bases, leaving 16 bases between the germline ends. The whole variable domain, filled in from reference TRBV5-1 and TRBJ1-1, reads KAGVTQTPRYLIKTRGQQVTLSCSPISGHRSVSWYQQTPGQGLQFLFEYFSETQRNKGNFPGRFSGRQFSNSRSEMNVSTLELGDSALYLCASSPLTPGMNTEAFFGQGTRLTVV.

The CDR3 nucleotides are TGTGCCAGCAGCCAGGTTAGCGGCCAAACCGGGGAGCTGTTTTTT. Amino acid sequence: CASSQVSGQTGELFF. The chain has TRBV7-2 and TRBJ2-2; D is possibly TRBD2 (6 bases). There are 15 residues in the CDR3. Trimming removed 5 bases from V and 5 bases from J, with 15 bases in between. Germline V gives CDR1 SGHTA, CDR2 FQGNSA.

The chain uses TRBV5-4 and TRBJ2-7, with 9 bases identical to TRBD2. The CDR3 has 16 amino acids. Germline trimming cut 0 bases from V and 3 bases from J; bases unmatched to any gene: 7. The germline V gene encodes CDR1 SGHNT and CDR2 YYREEE (reference sequence). The CDR3: CASSLDPGLAGYEQYF. CDR3 DNA sequence: TGTGCCAGCAGCTTGGACCCGGGACTAGCCGGCTACGAGCAGTACTTC.

J is TRBJ2-1 and V is TRBV7-2; 7 positions match TRBD2. J lost 2 bases, V lost 10 bases, and 8 bases had no gene match. CDR1 and CDR2 from the germline V gene are SGHTA and FQGNSA. The CDR3 spans 14 residues. Here the CDR3 reads CAIPRGDTYNEQFF. The CDR3 DNA follows: TGTGCCATCCCCCGGGGGGATACCTACAATGAGCAGTTCTTC.

This clone was counted only a few times. CDR3 in DNA: TGTGCCAGTGGGCGGGACGCCACCTTCGAGCAGTACTTC. This translates into CASGRDATFEQYF. This rearrangement joins TRBV6-5 to TRBJ2-7; the D gene is possibly TRBD2 (6 bases). Germline V lookup: CDR1 MNHEY, CDR2 SVGAGI. V was trimmed by 9 bases and J by 6 bases, leaving 18 bases between them. The CDR3 runs 13 residues.

The V call is TRBV6-5, the J call TRBJ1-2; D call uncertain. Germline V CDR1 and CDR2: MNHEY, SVGAGI. The CDR3 loop spans 13 amino acids. V lost 6 bases to trimming and J lost 4 bases, with 12 bases between them. CDR3 nucleotides: TGTGCCAGCAGAAGGTCCGTCGTCTATGGCTACACCTTC. It specifies CASRRSVVYGYTF.

This chain connects TRBV7-8 to TRBJ2-7; tentative D call: TRBD2 (5 bases). The CDR3 runs to 19 residues. V was pared by 0 bases and J by 0 bases, with 21 bases between. Germline V gives CDR1 SGHVS, CDR2 FQNEAQ. The CDR3 spells CASSLALVLLRGPSYEQYF. CDR3 bases: TGTGCCAGCAGCTTAGCCTTGGTGCTCCTCCGCGGGCCCTCCTACGAGCAGTACTTC. The full variable domain, in which reference TRBV7-8 and TRBJ2-7 provide the parts outside the CDR3, is GAGVSQSPRYKVAKRGQDVALRCDPISGHVSLFWYQQALGQGPEFLTYFQNEAQLDKSGLPSDRFFAERPEGSVSTLKIQRTQQEDSAVYLCASSLALVLLRGPSYEQYFGPGTRLTVT.

The V gene is TRBV5-4, the J gene TRBJ2-7; 8 bases agree with TRBD1. V was clipped by 4 bases and J by 5 bases; unmatched bases: 11. The CDR3 is 15 residues long. Germline CDR1 is SGHNT and CDR2 is YYREEE (reference sequence). CDR3 amino acids: CASSLMPGQANEQYF. The CDR3 coding sequence is TGTGCCAGCAGCCTCATGCCGGGACAGGCTAACGAGCAGTACTTC.